A selection of T cell receptor beta chains follows, all from one sample in a study of human T cells and chemical hapten exposure. TCRdb re-called the RACE reads through MiXCR, storing one row per CDR3 protein. The table includes approximately 57,000 distinct CDR3 sequences, 9.3% detected once. The input for sequencing was whole blood, taken in connection with sensitization to the hapten diphenylcyclopropenone (DPC). These receptor sequences come from a woman aged 40 to 49 with alopecia areata. Some clones in this sample may be carry-over from other donors' samples. CDR3s include the opening cysteine and the closing phenylalanine or tryptophan. D genes are given only for firm matches. Not all rows give a size; the values are once, few, many and, for expanded clones, a class.

CDR3aa: CASSKPLYQGTQETQYF
CDR3nt: TGTGCCAGCAGCAAACCATTATATCAGGGGACCCAAGAGACCCAGTACTTC
j_gene: TRBJ2-5
v_gene: TRBV21-1
d_gene: -
abundance: few

CDR3aa: CASSEAPTDTQYF
CDR3nt: TGTGCCAGCAGTGAGGCCCCCACAGATACGCAGTATTTT
j_gene: TRBJ2-3
v_gene: TRBV12-3/TRBV12-4
d_gene: -
abundance: many

CDR3aa: CASSQGSEPQHF
CDR3nt: TGTGCCAGCAGCCAAGGCTCGGAGCCCCAGCATTTT
j_gene: TRBJ1-5
v_gene: TRBV3-1
d_gene: -
abundance: few

CDR3aa: CASTGSYSNQPQHF
CDR3nt: TGTGCCAGCACCGGGAGTTATAGCAATCAGCCCCAGCATTTT
j_gene: TRBJ1-5
v_gene: TRBV6-6
d_gene: -
abundance: few

CDR3aa: CASSSYISQGETEAFF
CDR3nt: TGTGCCAGCAGCTCGTATATTAGCCAGGGGGAAACTGAAGCTTTCTTT
j_gene: TRBJ1-1
v_gene: TRBV7-9
d_gene: TRBD1
abundance: few

CDR3aa: CSVGGGQGYEQYF
CDR3nt: TGCAGCGTTGGGGGGGGACAGGGCTACGAGCAGTACTTC
j_gene: TRBJ2-7
v_gene: TRBV29-1
d_gene: TRBD1
abundance: many

CDR3aa: CASSQVAGKISEAFF
CDR3nt: TGCGCCAGCAGCCAAGTAGCAGGGAAGATTTCTGAAGCTTTCTTT
j_gene: TRBJ1-1
v_gene: TRBV4-3
d_gene: -
abundance: few

CDR3aa: CASRRGTAEAFF
CDR3nt: TGTGCCAGCAGAAGAGGGACAGCTGAAGCTTTCTTT
j_gene: TRBJ1-1
v_gene: TRBV6-2/TRBV6-3
d_gene: TRBD1
abundance: -

CDR3aa: CSALGTEGNTEAFF
CDR3nt: TGCAGTGCCTTAGGGACAGAGGGTAACACTGAAGCTTTCTTT
j_gene: TRBJ1-1
v_gene: TRBV20-1
d_gene: TRBD1
abundance: many

CDR3aa: CASSTDGNTGELFF
CDR3nt: TGCGCCAGCAGCACTGACGGAAACACCGGGGAGCTGTTTTTT
j_gene: TRBJ2-2
v_gene: TRBV5-1
d_gene: -
abundance: -

CDR3aa: CASRQEQSYEQYF
CDR3nt: TGTGCCAGCAGGCAGGAACAAAGCTACGAGCAGTACTTC
j_gene: TRBJ2-7
v_gene: TRBV2
d_gene: -
abundance: many

CDR3aa: CASTMRGTGKNEQFF
CDR3nt: TGTGCCAGCACCATGAGAGGGACAGGGAAGAATGAGCAGTTCTTC
j_gene: TRBJ2-1
v_gene: TRBV21-1
d_gene: -
abundance: -

CDR3aa: CASSSGGAGQFF
CDR3nt: TGTGCCAGCAGCTCCGGGGGCGCGGGGCAGTTCTTC
j_gene: TRBJ2-1
v_gene: TRBV6-2/TRBV6-3
d_gene: -
abundance: few

CDR3aa: CASSPTVRQHMSTEAFF
CDR3nt: TGTGCCAGCAGCCCCACCGTCAGACAGCACATGTCCACTGAAGCTTTCTTT
j_gene: TRBJ1-1
v_gene: TRBV5-5
d_gene: -
abundance: many

CDR3aa: CASNPVGGQGGTDTQYF
CDR3nt: TGCGCCAGCAACCCGGTGGGAGGTCAGGGGGGCACAGATACGCAGTATTTT
j_gene: TRBJ2-3
v_gene: TRBV4-1
d_gene: -
abundance: many

CDR3aa: CASSLPRRYEQYF
CDR3nt: TGTGCCAGCAGCTTACCCCGGAGGTACGAGCAGTACTTC
j_gene: TRBJ2-7
v_gene: TRBV11-2
d_gene: -
abundance: few

CDR3aa: CASSQAGDSPLHF
CDR3nt: TGCGCCAGCAGCCAAGCAGGGGATTCACCCCTCCACTTT
j_gene: TRBJ1-6
v_gene: TRBV4-3
d_gene: -
abundance: many

CDR3aa: CASSQEYGQGKETQYF
CDR3nt: TGTGCCAGCAGCCAAGAGTACGGTCAGGGGAAAGAGACCCAGTACTTC
j_gene: TRBJ2-5
v_gene: TRBV3-1
d_gene: -
abundance: many

CDR3aa: CASSQTPPSTDTQYF
CDR3nt: TGCGCCAGCAGCCAAACCCCCCCTAGCACAGATACGCAGTATTTT
j_gene: TRBJ2-3
v_gene: TRBV5-1
d_gene: -
abundance: many

CDR3aa: CASSRSSGGATETQYF
CDR3nt: TGTGCCAGCAGCCGAAGTAGCGGGGGGGCCACGGAGACCCAGTACTTC
j_gene: TRBJ2-5
v_gene: TRBV7-6
d_gene: TRBD2
abundance: many

CDR3aa: CASSPPAGTSGTYEQYF
CDR3nt: TGTGCCAGCAGTCCGCCCGCCGGGACTAGCGGTACCTACGAGCAGTACTTC
j_gene: TRBJ2-7
v_gene: TRBV6-2/TRBV6-3
d_gene: TRBD2
abundance: -

CDR3aa: CSASGQYNSPLHF
CDR3nt: TGCAGTGCTTCGGGACAGTATAATTCACCCCTCCACTTT
j_gene: TRBJ1-6
v_gene: TRBV20-1
d_gene: TRBD1
abundance: few

CDR3aa: CASSLTAKQAEEQYF
CDR3nt: TGCGCCAGCAGCTTGACGGCCAAACAGGCAGAAGAGCAGTACTTC
j_gene: TRBJ2-7
v_gene: TRBV5-1
d_gene: -
abundance: -

CDR3aa: CARTPAGKVEGYTF
CDR3nt: TGTGCCAGAACCCCGGCGGGCAAGGTAGAAGGCTACACCTTC
j_gene: TRBJ1-2
v_gene: TRBV21-1
d_gene: -
abundance: many

CDR3aa: CASSIAPYQPQHF
CDR3nt: TGTGCCAGTAGTATAGCTCCTTATCAGCCCCAGCATTTT
j_gene: TRBJ1-5
v_gene: TRBV19
d_gene: -
abundance: many

CDR3aa: CASRLSGAGELFF
CDR3nt: TGTGCCAGCAGGCTGTCCGGGGCCGGGGAGCTGTTTTTT
j_gene: TRBJ2-2
v_gene: TRBV6-5
d_gene: -
abundance: -

CDR3aa: CASSVGTSQETQYF
CDR3nt: TGTGCCAGCAGCGTAGGGACTAGCCAAGAGACCCAGTACTTC
j_gene: TRBJ2-5
v_gene: TRBV9
d_gene: TRBD2
abundance: many

CDR3aa: CASSPGTSYSGEQFF
CDR3nt: TGTGCCAGCAGCCCCGGGACTAGTTACTCGGGTGAGCAGTTCTTC
j_gene: TRBJ2-1
v_gene: TRBV7-7
d_gene: TRBD2
abundance: -

CDR3aa: CASSQVAAPDYEQYF
CDR3nt: TGTGCCAGCAGCCAAGTCGCCGCTCCCGACTACGAGCAGTACTTC
j_gene: TRBJ2-7
v_gene: TRBV3-1
d_gene: -
abundance: many

CDR3aa: CASSLMGTLTTGELFF
CDR3nt: TGTGCCAGCAGCTTGATGGGGACACTTACCACCGGGGAGCTGTTTTTT
j_gene: TRBJ2-2
v_gene: TRBV7-3
d_gene: -
abundance: many

CDR3aa: CASSVTGSSSYEQYF
CDR3nt: TGTGCCAGCAGCGTGACAGGGTCGAGCTCCTACGAGCAGTACTTC
j_gene: TRBJ2-7
v_gene: TRBV4-2
d_gene: TRBD1
abundance: -

CDR3aa: CASSLKGFFNGYTF
CDR3nt: TGTGCCAGCAGTTTGAAGGGTTTCTTTAATGGCTACACCTTC
j_gene: TRBJ1-2
v_gene: TRBV12-3/TRBV12-4
d_gene: -
abundance: few

CDR3aa: CASSRATRADTQYF
CDR3nt: TGTGCCAGCAGCCGGGCCACTAGAGCGGATACGCAGTATTTT
j_gene: TRBJ2-3
v_gene: TRBV11-1
d_gene: -
abundance: -

CDR3aa: CASSYFVRGVETQYF
CDR3nt: TGTGCCAGCAGTTACTTCGTCCGGGGGGTGGAGACCCAGTACTTC
j_gene: TRBJ2-5
v_gene: TRBV6-6
d_gene: TRBD2
abundance: -

CDR3aa: CASSHTGDYGYTF
CDR3nt: TGTGCCAGCTCACACACAGGCGACTATGGCTACACCTTC
j_gene: TRBJ1-2
v_gene: TRBV18
d_gene: -
abundance: -

CDR3aa: CATSSAGTDQETQYF
CDR3nt: TGTGCCACCAGCAGCGCCGGGACAGATCAAGAGACCCAGTACTTC
j_gene: TRBJ2-5
v_gene: TRBV15
d_gene: TRBD1
abundance: many

CDR3aa: CASSASRAARRYEQYF
CDR3nt: TGTGCCAGCAGCGCCTCCCGGGCCGCGAGGCGGTACGAGCAGTACTTC
j_gene: TRBJ2-7
v_gene: TRBV2
d_gene: -
abundance: many

CDR3aa: CASSRTGPNEQFF
CDR3nt: TGTGCCAGCAGCCGGACAGGGCCCAATGAGCAGTTCTTC
j_gene: TRBJ2-1
v_gene: TRBV3-1
d_gene: TRBD1
abundance: many

CDR3aa: CASSLLSTDTQYF
CDR3nt: TGTGCCAGCAGCTTACTGAGTACAGATACGCAGTATTTT
j_gene: TRBJ2-3
v_gene: TRBV7-8
d_gene: -
abundance: many

CDR3aa: CASSLGQGHNEQFF
CDR3nt: TGTGCCAGCAGCTTAGGACAGGGGCACAATGAGCAGTTCTTC
j_gene: TRBJ2-1
v_gene: TRBV7-3
d_gene: TRBD1
abundance: many

CDR3aa: CASSLLDRGEQYF
CDR3nt: TGCGCCAGCAGCTTGTTAGATCGAGGCGAGCAGTACTTC
j_gene: TRBJ2-7
v_gene: TRBV5-1
d_gene: -
abundance: -

CDR3aa: CASSAYSLEGIQYF
CDR3nt: TGTGCCAGCAGTGCCTACTCACTGGAGGGTATTCAGTACTTC
j_gene: TRBJ2-4
v_gene: TRBV28
d_gene: -
abundance: -

CDR3aa: CASSLTSGDQETQYF
CDR3nt: TGCGCCAGCAGCTTGACTAGCGGAGACCAAGAGACCCAGTACTTC
j_gene: TRBJ2-5
v_gene: TRBV5-1
d_gene: TRBD2
abundance: -

CDR3aa: CASSQGDSPLHF
CDR3nt: TGTGCCAGCAGCCAAGGGGATTCACCCCTCCACTTT
j_gene: TRBJ1-6
v_gene: TRBV3-1
d_gene: -
abundance: -

CDR3aa: CSARKTENQPQHF
CDR3nt: TGCAGTGCTAGAAAGACGGAGAATCAGCCCCAGCATTTT
j_gene: TRBJ1-5
v_gene: TRBV20-1
d_gene: -
abundance: many

CDR3aa: CASRTGRSDDKTEAFF
CDR3nt: TGTGCCAGCAGGACGGGACGGAGTGACGACAAAACTGAAGCTTTCTTT
j_gene: TRBJ1-1
v_gene: TRBV6-1
d_gene: -
abundance: many

CDR3aa: CASSLWSNVYEQYF
CDR3nt: TGTGCCAGCAGCTTGTGGTCGAATGTCTACGAGCAGTACTTC
j_gene: TRBJ2-7
v_gene: TRBV5-6
d_gene: -
abundance: -

CDR3aa: CASSLGKRGALLNIQYF
CDR3nt: TGTGCCAGCAGCTTAGGGAAGCGGGGGGCCCTGCTTAACATTCAGTACTTC
j_gene: TRBJ2-4
v_gene: TRBV11-2
d_gene: TRBD2
abundance: many

CDR3aa: CASSAGHRRTNEKLFF
CDR3nt: TGTGCCAGCAGCGCGGGACACCGGAGAACTAATGAAAAACTGTTTTTT
j_gene: TRBJ1-4
v_gene: TRBV4-2
d_gene: -
abundance: -

CDR3aa: CASSSMRTENTEAFF
CDR3nt: TGTGCCAGCAGTTCGATGAGGACAGAGAACACTGAAGCTTTCTTT
j_gene: TRBJ1-1
v_gene: TRBV6-2/TRBV6-3
d_gene: -
abundance: once

CDR3aa: CASSRGGSVVYTF
CDR3nt: TGTGCCAGCAGTCGAGGGGGTTCGGTTGTCTACACCTTC
j_gene: TRBJ1-2
v_gene: TRBV25-1
d_gene: -
abundance: -

CDR3aa: CAIRGTVNYGYTF
CDR3nt: TGTGCCATCAGGGGGACTGTTAACTATGGCTACACCTTC
j_gene: TRBJ1-2
v_gene: TRBV10-3
d_gene: -
abundance: many